This T cell receptor (beta chain) appears in the sequencing data of a study of ipilimumab plus nivolumab after autologous stem cell transplantation (dated by TCRdb to about 2021). The study in broad terms: Trial patients received a median of roughly five ipilimumab doses and 8 nivolumab doses. Included in the myeloma cohort were high-risk transplant-naive patients as well as patients relapsing within 3 years of a first autologous transplant. Patients in the trial were undergoing autologous transplant and had high-risk diffuse large B cell lymphoma, mature T cell lymphoma, or multiple myeloma. The intent-to-treat population of the trial consisted of roughly 35 patients. Results the study describes overall, beyond this receptor: The authors concluded that, as post-transplant consolidation, combined checkpoint inhibition appeared tolerable. The authors stated that profiles of the T cell receptor repertoire, regulatory T cell phenotype and gut microbiota provided a biologic rationale for studying this approach further.

Notes on this clone: Its antigen is still unknown. Base quality data are lacking; no much larger clone is found one base away.

Ipilimumab was given at 1 mg/kg intravenously on day 1 of selected weeks, and checkpoint therapy started 14 to 28 days after autologous transplant. Nivolumab was given at 3 mg/kg intravenously on day 1 of weeks 1, 4, 7, 10, and every two weeks through week 26. Combined checkpoint inhibition with ipilimumab and nivolumab as consolidation after autologous stem cell transplantation was tested in a Phase Ib clinical trial. The library was produced with the immunoSEQ multiplex PCR assay. TCRdb limited this immuneACCESS table to in-frame rearrangements with V and J called. A share of clones is missing; checked studies link under half to unresolved V genes, and the rest is unexplained. This sample has some 46,000 clones in its table, and about 88% of those were observed once. Together, the top ten hold around 0.86% of the sample. The CDR3 spans 13 residues, from the cysteine through the phenylalanine. Only the CDR3 DNA is retained, 39 bases long and in frame from the first base. Reading the germline V gene gives CDR1 SGHVS and CDR2 FNYEAQ. V is shortened by 6 bases, J by 7 bases, and the region joining them spans 15 bases.

The receptor was derived from a male donor with multiple myeloma. Recombination linked TRBV7-6 to TRBJ2-5; the D gene is not confidently resolved. The sequences come from PBMCs, collected in a trial of ipilimumab plus nivolumab as post-transplant consolidation. The CDR3 region: CASSFHGDGTQYF. The nucleotide sequence is TGTGCCAGCAGTTTCCACGGAGACGGGACCCAGTACTTC.